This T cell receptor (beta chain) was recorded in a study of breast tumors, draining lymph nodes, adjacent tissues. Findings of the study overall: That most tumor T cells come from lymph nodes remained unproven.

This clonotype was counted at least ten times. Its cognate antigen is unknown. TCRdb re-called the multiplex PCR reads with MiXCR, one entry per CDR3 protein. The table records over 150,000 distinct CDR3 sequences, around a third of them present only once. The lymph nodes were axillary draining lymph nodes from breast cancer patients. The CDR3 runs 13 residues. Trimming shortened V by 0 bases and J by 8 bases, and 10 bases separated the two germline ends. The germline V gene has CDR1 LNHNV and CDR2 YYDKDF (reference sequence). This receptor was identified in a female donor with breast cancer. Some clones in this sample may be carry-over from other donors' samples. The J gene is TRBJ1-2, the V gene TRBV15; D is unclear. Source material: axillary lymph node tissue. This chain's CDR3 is CATSRDLGSGYTF. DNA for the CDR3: TGTGCCACCAGCAGAGATCTTGGGTCCGGCTACACCTTC.